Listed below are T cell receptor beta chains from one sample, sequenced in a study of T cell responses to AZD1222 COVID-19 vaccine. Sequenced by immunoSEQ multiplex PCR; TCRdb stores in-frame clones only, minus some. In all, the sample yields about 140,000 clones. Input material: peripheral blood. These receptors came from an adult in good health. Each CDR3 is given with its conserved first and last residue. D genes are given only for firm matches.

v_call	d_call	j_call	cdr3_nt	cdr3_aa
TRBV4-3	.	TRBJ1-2	TGCGCCAGCAGCCAATTCATGAGAACTGGGACGGAGATATGGCGCTATGGCTACACCTTC	CASSQFMRTGTEIWRYGYTF
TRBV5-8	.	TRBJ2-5	TGTGCCAGCAGCCTCGTAGAGACCCAGTACTTC	CASSLVETQYF
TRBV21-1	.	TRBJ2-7	TGTGCCAGCAGCACCCAGCGGGGCCCTAGCTATGCACCCTACGAGCAGTACTTC	CASSTQRGPSYAPYEQYF
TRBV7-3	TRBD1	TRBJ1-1	TGTGCCAGCAGCAGACAGGGGACCACTGAAGCTTTCTTT	CASSRQGTTEAFF
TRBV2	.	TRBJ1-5	TGTGCCAGCAGACCACAGGGTGTCGGCAATCAGCCCCAGCATTTT	CASRPQGVGNQPQHF
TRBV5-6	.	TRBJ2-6	TGTGCCAGCAGCTTGAGGGGGTTGTCTGGGGCCAACGTCCTGACTTTC	CASSLRGLSGANVLTF
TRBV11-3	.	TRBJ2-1	TGTGCCAGCAGCTCAAACTATGCCGAGCAGTTCTTC	CASSSNYAEQFF
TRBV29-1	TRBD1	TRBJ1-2	TGCAGCGTTGAAGATAGGGACAGGGGGCGCATAGGGTATGGCTACACCTTC	CSVEDRDRGRIGYGYTF
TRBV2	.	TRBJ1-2	TGTGCCAGCAAAACCCGGGAGCTCCGAGGGAATGGCTACACCTTC	CASKTRELRGNGYTF
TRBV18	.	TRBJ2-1	TGTGCCAGCTCACCACAGGGTTACAATGAGCAGTTCTTC	CASSPQGYNEQFF
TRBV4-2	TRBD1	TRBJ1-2	TGTGCCAGCAGCCAAGCTGGGGACAGGGTTAATGGCTACACCTTC	CASSQAGDRVNGYTF
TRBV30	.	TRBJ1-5	TGTGCCTGGAGTGTCGGAGCGGCAAGTCAGCCCCAGCATTTT	CAWSVGAASQPQHF
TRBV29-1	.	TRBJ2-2	TGCAGCGTTGCGCGGGGTGGCGGGGAGCTGTTTTTT	CSVARGGGELFF
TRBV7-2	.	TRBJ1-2	TGTGCCAGCAGCTTAGGGAACTATGGCTACACCTTC	CASSLGNYGYTF
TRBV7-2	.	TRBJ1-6	TGTGCCAGCAGCTTTATGGATTCGAGGAATTCACCCCTCCACTTT	CASSFMDSRNSPLHF
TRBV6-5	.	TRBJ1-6	TGTGCCAGCAGTCCGAGGGTAGGCTATAATTCACCCCTCCACTTT	CASSPRVGYNSPLHF
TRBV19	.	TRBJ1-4	TGTGCCAGTCGCGCTAGGGCCGGGGATGAAAAACTGTTTTTT	CASRARAGDEKLFF